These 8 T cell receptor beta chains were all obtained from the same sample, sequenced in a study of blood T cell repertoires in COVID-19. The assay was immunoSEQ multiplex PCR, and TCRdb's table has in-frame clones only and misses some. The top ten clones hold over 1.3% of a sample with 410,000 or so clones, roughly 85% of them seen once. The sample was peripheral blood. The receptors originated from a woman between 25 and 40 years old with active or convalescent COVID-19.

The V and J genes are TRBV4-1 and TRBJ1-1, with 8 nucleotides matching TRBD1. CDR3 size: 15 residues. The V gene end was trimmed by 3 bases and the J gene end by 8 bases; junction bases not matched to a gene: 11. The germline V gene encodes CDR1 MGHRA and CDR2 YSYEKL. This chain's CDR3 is CASSQAPGGQQEAFF. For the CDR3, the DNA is TGCGCCAGCAGCCAGGCTCCAGGGGGCCAGCAAGAAGCTTTCTTT.

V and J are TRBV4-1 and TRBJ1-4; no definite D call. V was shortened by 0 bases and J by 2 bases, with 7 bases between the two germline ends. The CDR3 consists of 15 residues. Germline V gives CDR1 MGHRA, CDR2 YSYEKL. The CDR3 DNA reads TGCGCCAGCAGCCAAGATCGAGGGACTAATGAAAAACTGTTTTTT. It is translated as CASSQDRGTNEKLFF.

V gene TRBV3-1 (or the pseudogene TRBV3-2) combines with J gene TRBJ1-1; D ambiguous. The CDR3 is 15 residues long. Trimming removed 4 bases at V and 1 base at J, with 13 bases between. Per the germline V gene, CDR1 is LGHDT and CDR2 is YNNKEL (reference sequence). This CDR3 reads CASSPRGGANTEAFF. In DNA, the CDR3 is TGTGCCAGCAGCCCCCGTGGAGGAGCGAACACTGAAGCTTTCTTT.

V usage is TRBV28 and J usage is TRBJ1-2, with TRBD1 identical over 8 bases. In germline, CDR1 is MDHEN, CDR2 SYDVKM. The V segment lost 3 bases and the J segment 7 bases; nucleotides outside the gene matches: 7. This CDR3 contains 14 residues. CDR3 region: CASSFGTGSFGYTF. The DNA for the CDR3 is TGTGCCAGCAGTTTTGGGACAGGTTCGTTTGGCTACACCTTC.

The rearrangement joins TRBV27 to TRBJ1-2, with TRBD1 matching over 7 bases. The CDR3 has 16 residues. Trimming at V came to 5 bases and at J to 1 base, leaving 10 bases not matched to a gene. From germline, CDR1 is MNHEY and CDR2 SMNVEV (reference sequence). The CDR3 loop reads CASSPWTGDFNYGYTF. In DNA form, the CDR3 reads TGTGCCAGCAGTCCGTGGACAGGAGACTTTAACTATGGCTACACCTTC.

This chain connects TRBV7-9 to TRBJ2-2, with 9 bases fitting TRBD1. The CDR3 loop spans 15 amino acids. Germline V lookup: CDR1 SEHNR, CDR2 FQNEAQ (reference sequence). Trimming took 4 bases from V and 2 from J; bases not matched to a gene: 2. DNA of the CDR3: TGTGCCAGCAGCTCGGACAGGGGAAACACCGGGGAGCTGTTTTTT. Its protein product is CASSSDRGNTGELFF.

Written as DNA, the CDR3 is TGTGCCAGTAGTATGGCGGTCAACACTGAAGCTTTCTTT. This codes for CASSMAVNTEAFF. This rearrangement joins TRBV19 to TRBJ1-1; no firm D call. Germline CDR1 reads LNHDA; CDR2 reads SQIVND (reference sequence). The CDR3 extends over 13 amino acids. Between the trimmed V and J ends, which lost 3 bases and 2 bases, there was a span of 7 bases. The full variable domain, with the rest looked up from reference TRBV19 and TRBJ1-1, is DGGITQSPKYLFRKEGQNVTLSCEQNLNHDAMYWYRQDPGQGLRLIYYSQIVNDFQKGDIAEGYSVSREKKESFPLTVTSAQKNPTAFYLCASSMAVNTEAFFGQGTRLTVV.

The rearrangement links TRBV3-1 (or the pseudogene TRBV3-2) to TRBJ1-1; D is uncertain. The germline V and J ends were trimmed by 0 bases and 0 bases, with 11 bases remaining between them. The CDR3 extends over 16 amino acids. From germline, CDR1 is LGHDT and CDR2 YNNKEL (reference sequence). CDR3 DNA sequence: TGTGCCAGCAGCCAAGATCTTATTTCGGTGAACACTGAAGCTTTCTTT. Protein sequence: CASSQDLISVNTEAFF.